The rows below give T cell receptor beta chains drawn from one sample of a study of OX40 agonist ivuxolimab in advanced cancers. Only in-frame clones appear in the TCRdb table, and some are missing; sequencing was by immunoSEQ multiplex PCR. The repertoire holds about 84,000 clones, with roughly 84% as singletons. Sequencing used CD4+ or CD8+ T cells sorted from blood, obtained in a trial of the OX40 agonist ivuxolimab. These receptors originate from an adult with an advanced solid tumor such as melanoma, head and neck, liver or kidney cancer. Each CDR3 is given with its conserved first and last residue. A D gene is named only where the DNA matches it firmly. The listing skips clone size in some rows; elsewhere it reads once, few, many or a size class.

V gene	D gene	J gene	clone size	CDR3 DNA	CDR3 protein
TRBV10-3	NA	TRBJ1-2	NA	TGTGCCATCAGTGAGTCGCGGGGGGAGATAGGCTATGGCTACACCTTC	CAISESRGEIGYGYTF
TRBV20-1	NA	TRBJ2-5	NA	TGCAGTGCTAGTGGGAAAGAGACCCAGTACTTC	CSASGKETQYF
TRBV2	NA	TRBJ1-5	NA	TGTGCCAGCAGGGAGACAGAAACTCAGCCCCAGCATTTT	CASRETETQPQHF
TRBV5-8	NA	TRBJ1-6	NA	TGTGCCAGCAGCCGCCAAGGGTTCGGGTCACCCCTCCACTTT	CASSRQGFGSPLHF
TRBV7-9	NA	TRBJ2-5	few	TGTGCCAGCAGCTCCGCTAGGGACGAAGAGACCCAGTACTTC	CASSSARDEETQYF
TRBV5-5	NA	TRBJ2-2	NA	TGTGCCAGCAGCTCCACGTCTCGGGGGATCACCGGGGAGCTGTTTTTT	CASSSTSRGITGELFF
TRBV14	TRBD1	TRBJ1-2	NA	TGTGCCAGCAGCCCCACTTTTTTTAGAGGGGGCGGCTATGGCTACACCTTC	CASSPTFFRGGGYGYTF
TRBV11-2	NA	TRBJ2-3	NA	TGTGCCAGCAGTTTCGGAGACGCAGGCACAGATACGCAGTATTTT	CASSFGDAGTDTQYF
TRBV11-2	NA	TRBJ1-5	NA	TGTGCCAGCAGCGTGGACGGAAATCAGCCCCAGCATTTT	CASSVDGNQPQHF
TRBV10-3	NA	TRBJ1-2	few	TGTGCCATCAGTCGTACGGGGAATGGCTACACCTTC	CAISRTGNGYTF
TRBV7-2	NA	TRBJ1-1	once	TGTGCCAGCAGCTTAGGGCGGTTTGGCACTGAAGCTTTCTTT	CASSLGRFGTEAFF
TRBV4-2	NA	TRBJ1-3	NA	TGTGCCAGCAGCCAGGACCCTGAAGGAAACACCATATATTTT	CASSQDPEGNTIYF
TRBV10-3	NA	TRBJ1-2	NA	TGTGCCAGCAGGACGGGACATCCAAACTATGGCTACACCTTC	CASRTGHPNYGYTF
TRBV7-2	NA	TRBJ1-3	NA	TGTGCCAGCAGCTTTAATCGGAGAGGCACCATATATTTT	CASSFNRRGTIYF
TRBV7-3	TRBD1	TRBJ1-1	NA	TGTGCCAGCAGCTTAAAGACAGGGGGCAAGGCTGAAGCTTTCTTT	CASSLKTGGKAEAFF
TRBV28	NA	TRBJ1-1	NA	TGTGCCAGCAGATCCGGGACAAAGAACACTGAAGCTTTCTTT	CASRSGTKNTEAFF
TRBV5-6	NA	TRBJ1-1	NA	TGTGCCAGCAGCTTATTGCTGAACACTGAAGCTTTCTTT	CASSLLLNTEAFF
TRBV7-9	NA	TRBJ2-6	NA	TGTGCCAGCAGCGACGGGGCTGGGGCCAACGTCCTGACTTTC	CASSDGAGANVLTF
TRBV4-3	NA	TRBJ1-2	NA	TGCGCCAGCAGCCAAGATTATCGGGGGGCGGTTGGCTACACCTTC	CASSQDYRGAVGYTF
TRBV7-2	TRBD1	TRBJ2-7	NA	TGTGCCAGCAGCTTCGGGCAGGGGGCCGTCTACGAGCAGTACTTC	CASSFGQGAVYEQYF
TRBV13	NA	TRBJ1-6	NA	TGTGCCAGCAGCGCCCCGGAACGGAGGGATTCACCCCTCCACTTT	CASSAPERRDSPLHF
TRBV4-3	TRBD2	TRBJ2-3	NA	TGCGCCAGCAGCCAAGAGATTGGCGGGACTAGCGGGGATACAGATACGCAGTATTTT	CASSQEIGGTSGDTDTQYF
TRBV4-2	TRBD2	TRBJ2-5	once	TGTGCCAGCAGCCAAGATGTGGAGGCGCTAGCGGGGCGATTGTACCAAGAGACCCAGTACTTC	CASSQDVEALAGRLYQETQYF
TRBV5-5	TRBD1	TRBJ1-2	NA	TGTGCCAGCACTCGACAGGGGGCCCTCTATGGCTACACCTTC	CASTRQGALYGYTF
TRBV6-1	TRBD1	TRBJ2-5	once	TGTGCCAGCAGAGACAGGGCGAAGGAAGAGACCCAGTACTTC	CASRDRAKEETQYF
TRBV7-2	NA	TRBJ2-3	NA	TGTGCCAGCAGCTCGTCGGGACTTATTACAGATACGCAGTATTTT	CASSSSGLITDTQYF
TRBV19	NA	TRBJ1-5	once	TGTGCCAGTAGTATGCAGCCGCAAACCAATCAGCCCCAGCATTTT	CASSMQPQTNQPQHF